This T cell receptor (beta chain) was obtained from a study of T cell changes during pregnancy in multiple sclerosis. The CDR3 runs to 15 residues. J lost 3 bases, V lost 5 bases, and 7 bases had no gene match. Germline-derived CDR1 and CDR2 are SGHAT and FQDESV (reference sequence). The table came from immunoSEQ multiplex PCR; TCRdb's copy has only in-frame clones and leaves some out. The sample gives 72,000 or so clones, about 92% of which show up once; 2.5% to 3% is in the top ten. The starting material was peripheral blood, obtained in the second trimester of pregnancy. The chain is built from TRBV11-1 and TRBJ2-7, with 10 bases identical to TRBD1. The clonotype was recovered from a female donor with multiple sclerosis, enrolled in a pregnancy study. CDR3: CASSPPGQGFYEQYF. The CDR3 DNA reads as TGTGCCAGCAGCCCTCCGGGACAGGGGTTCTACGAGCAGTACTTC.